The 28 T cell receptor beta chains reported below all come from one sample, sequenced in a study of beta chain features in type 1 diabetes listed by TCRdb under 2018. Libraries were made using the immunoSEQ multiplex PCR assay. The entire isolated RNA was reverse transcribed using the High Capacity cDNA Reverse Transcription Kit, and thus expressed TCRB transcripts were sequenced. In its TCRdb copy, this immuneACCESS table keeps in-frame sequences only and misses some clones. Where compared with another copy, unresolved V genes explain less than half of these, and the others have no known cause. The sample table contains 300,000 to 400,000 clones; only one count was recorded for about 12% of them. The leading ten clones occupy roughly 0.017% of the sample. Source material: naive CD4+ T cells from blood. Per the publication, the cell subset or site label means: true naive CD4+ T cells. The receptors stem from a man in his late teens or twenties in good health.

This clone was seen a few times. The gene calls are TRBV6-4 and TRBJ2-2; possibly TRBD1 for D (6 bases). This CDR3 contains 14 residues. Germline loops: CDR1 MRHNA, CDR2 SNTAGT. Trimming took 10 bases from V and 1 from J, leaving 13 bases between them. CDR3 residues: CATSGGQNTGELFF. The DNA for the CDR3 is TGTGCCACCTCTGGGGGACAGAACACCGGGGAGCTGTTTTTT.

The chain uses TRBV7-8 and TRBJ2-5; possible D gene TRBD1, 6 bases. V lost 9 bases, J lost 2 bases, and 13 bases lay in between. Germline V gives CDR1 SGHVS, CDR2 FQNEAQ. There are 13 residues in the CDR3. CDR3 nucleotides: TGTGCCAGACCGACAGGAGAACAAGAGACCCAGTACTTC. It codes for CARPTGEQETQYF.

This sequence joins TRBV4-2 and TRBJ1-1, with D uncertain. CDR3 length: 15 residues. V shed 0 bases and J shed 4 bases, with 12 bases lying between them. Germline V gives CDR1 LGHNA, CDR2 YNFKEQ. CDR3 DNA sequence: TGTGCCAGCAGCCAAGAATTGACACTCATCACTGAAGCTTTCTTT. Amino acids: CASSQELTLITEAFF.

This clone was seen only a few times. The chain employs TRBV11-2 and TRBJ2-3; 8 nucleotides line up with TRBD1. CDR3 length: 14 residues. The V gene end was trimmed by 6 bases and the J gene end by 6 bases; junction bases not matched to a gene: 8. The germline V gene has CDR1 SGHAT and CDR2 FQNNGV. The DNA of the CDR3 is TGTGCCAGCAGGGGGCCAGGGGGCTTGGATACGCAGTATTTT. Translated: CASRGPGGLDTQYF.

This clone occurred a few times. V usage is TRBV7-2 and J usage is TRBJ1-6; TRBD1 aligns across 8 bases. Germline values: CDR1 SGHTA, CDR2 FQGNSA. V gave up 4 bases and J gave up 7 bases; unmatched junction bases: 6. This CDR3 is built from 15 residues. The DNA for the CDR3 is TGTGCCAGCAGCTCCTGGACAGGGAACAATTCACCCCTCCACTTT. Residues: CASSSWTGNNSPLHF.

The chain combines TRBV7-9 with TRBJ2-5, with 8 bases lining up with TRBD2. Per germline, CDR1 SEHNR and CDR2 FQNEAQ (reference sequence). With V trimmed by 4 bases and J by 5 bases, 9 bases remained unmatched. This CDR3 spans 15 amino acids. The CDR3 region is CASSSGLGREETQYF. For the CDR3, the DNA is TGTGCCAGCAGCTCGGGACTAGGACGTGAGGAGACCCAGTACTTC.

This clone has only a few counts. The J gene is TRBJ1-6, the V gene TRBV9; TRBD1 matches 7 bases. From germline, CDR1 is SGDLS and CDR2 YYNGEE. J was trimmed by 9 bases and V by 3 bases; bases with no gene match: 9. The CDR3 has 15 amino acids. CDR3 amino acids: CASSATGQMGSPLHF. The DNA for the CDR3 is TGTGCCAGCAGCGCGACGGGACAGATGGGTTCACCCCTCCACTTT.

The V gene is TRBV4-1, the J gene TRBJ2-5; D is perhaps TRBD1 (6 bases). The CDR3 is 14 amino acids. V was pared by 4 bases and J by 4 bases, with 13 bases between. Looked up from germline, CDR1 is MGHRA and CDR2 is YSYEKL. CDR3 residues: CASSPRGRGETQYF. For the CDR3, the DNA is TGCGCCAGCAGCCCCCGAGGCAGGGGAGAGACCCAGTACTTC.

This clone was observed a few times. This rearrangement joins TRBV5-1 to TRBJ1-2; weak D call: TRBD1 (6 bases). The ends were cut back, 5 bases at V and 6 bases at J, with 17 bases in the middle. There are 14 residues in the CDR3. Germline V lookup: CDR1 SGHRS, CDR2 YFSETQ. CDR3 in amino acids: CASSIGHREDGYTF. In DNA, the CDR3 is TGCGCCAGCAGTATCGGTCACAGGGAAGATGGCTACACCTTC.

This clone has only a few counts. This chain uses TRBV10-3 with TRBJ2-1; 8 nucleotides agree with TRBD2. In germline, CDR1 is ENHRY, CDR2 SYGVKD. This CDR3 has 16 amino acids. Trimming took 0 bases from V and 8 from J; bases not matched to a gene: 9. This CDR3 reads CAISESGLAGGDEQFF. DNA of the CDR3: TGTGCCATCAGTGAGTCCGGGCTAGCGGGTGGCGATGAGCAGTTCTTC.

The genes are TRBV10-3 and TRBJ2-7, with D possibly being TRBD2 (6 bases). The germline V and J ends were trimmed by 3 bases and 3 bases, with 12 bases remaining between them. CDR1 is ENHRY, CDR2 SYGVKD, per germline. The CDR3 is 14 amino acids. The CDR3 region has the DNA TGTGCCATCAGTGACCCGGTGGGGGGCTACGAGCAGTACTTC. Translating gives CAISDPVGGYEQYF.

This clone turned up a few times. The V gene is TRBV28, the J gene TRBJ2-7, with 7 bases matching TRBD1. Germline V gene data show CDR1 as MDHEN and CDR2 as SYDVKM. Losses at the gene ends were 6 bases for V and 2 bases for J; bases not matched to a gene: 13. The CDR3 sequence is 16 residues long. CDR3 in amino acids: CASRYRPNRGAYEQYF. The CDR3 DNA sequence: TGTGCCAGCAGGTACCGCCCGAACAGGGGTGCCTACGAGCAGTACTTC.

In this sample, this clone turned up a few times. The chain employs TRBV6-6 and TRBJ2-3; 8 bases are a match to TRBD2. Trimming cost V 7 bases and J 0 bases; bases outside gene matches: 9. This CDR3 is built from 16 residues. Germline-derived CDR1 and CDR2 are MNHNY and SVGAGI (reference sequence). This chain's CDR3 is CASTTRGGQSTDTQYF. The CDR3 bases are TGTGCCAGCACAACTCGCGGGGGGCAAAGCACAGATACGCAGTATTTT.

A few counts support this clone. Other DNA sequences in the sample encode the same CDR3. The rearrangement uses TRBV18 and TRBJ2-7, with TRBD1 matching over 7 bases. The CDR3 runs to 14 residues. Germline-derived CDR1 and CDR2 are KGHSH and LQKENI. Trimming at V came to 3 bases and at J to 0 bases, leaving 2 bases not matched to a gene. CDR3 sequence: CASSPAGGSYEQYF. The CDR3 DNA follows: TGTGCCAGCTCACCTGCAGGGGGCTCCTACGAGCAGTACTTC.

This clone was recorded a few times. This chain uses TRBV6-1 with TRBJ2-1; possible D gene TRBD1, 5 bases. CDR3 length equals 15 residues. Trimming took off 3 bases at V and 3 bases at J, with 12 bases between the two ends. Germline CDR1 MNHNS, CDR2 SASEGT. The CDR3, as DNA: TGTGCCAGCAGTGATGGACAACAATTCTACAATGAGCAGTTCTTC. This translates into CASSDGQQFYNEQFF.

The V and J genes are TRBV19 and TRBJ2-1, with D maybe TRBD2 (5 bases). In germline, CDR1 is LNHDA, CDR2 SQIVND (reference sequence). V lost 7 bases and J lost 6, with 19 bases in between. This CDR3 is 15 amino acids long. CDR3 coding DNA: TGTGCCAGTACCCGGATTGGGAGCAGTACCAATGAGCAGTTCTTC. Translating gives CASTRIGSSTNEQFF. Complete variable domain (other parts from reference TRBV19 and TRBJ2-1): DGGITQSPKYLFRKEGQNVTLSCEQNLNHDAMYWYRQDPGQGLRLIYYSQIVNDFQKGDIAEGYSVSREKKESFPLTVTSAQKNPTAFYLCASTRIGSSTNEQFFGPGTRLTVL.

The rearrangement links TRBV6-6 to TRBJ2-1, with D possibly matching TRBD1 (5 bases). Trimming removed 2 bases from V and 2 bases from J, with 7 bases in between. In germline, CDR1 is MNHNY, CDR2 SVGAGI (reference sequence). The CDR3 has 14 residues. The CDR3 reads CASSYVGPYNEQFF. The CDR3 DNA is TGTGCCAGCAGTTACGTGGGGCCCTACAATGAGCAGTTCTTC.

This clone has a handful of counts. The chain couples TRBV19 to TRBJ1-5; possible D gene TRBD1, 6 bases. V lost 5 bases, J lost 5 bases, and 16 bases lay in between. This CDR3 is built from 15 residues. Germline V gives CDR1 LNHDA, CDR2 SQIVND (reference sequence). CDR3 in amino acids: CASSAPQGDYQPQHF. The CDR3 DNA follows: TGTGCCAGTAGTGCCCCACAGGGAGACTATCAGCCCCAGCATTTT.

This chain links TRBV7-2 with TRBJ2-5; D unresolved. Germline CDR1 reads SGHTA; CDR2 reads FQGNSA. Trimming took off 7 bases at V and 1 base at J, with 13 bases between the two ends. The CDR3 is 14 amino acids. This chain's CDR3 is CASTTAEVQETQYF. DNA of the CDR3: TGTGCCAGCACCACGGCCGAGGTCCAAGAGACCCAGTACTTC.

The chain carries TRBV7-2 and TRBJ2-7; 7 bases map to TRBD2. Germline lookup yields CDR1 SGHTA and CDR2 FQGNSA. Trimming at V came to 5 bases and at J to 2 bases, leaving 6 bases not matched to a gene. The CDR3 has 14 amino acids. The CDR3 sequence is CASSPSRGAYEQYF. CDR3 nucleotide sequence: TGTGCCAGCAGCCCGAGTCGGGGGGCCTACGAGCAGTACTTC.

About this clone: The sample carries other DNA sequences with the same CDR3. This chain links TRBV18 with TRBJ2-7, with D hard to call. Germline V CDR1 and CDR2: KGHSH, LQKENI. Trimming took off 2 bases at V and 1 base at J, with 3 bases between the two ends. CDR3 length equals 12 residues. The CDR3 reads CASSPSSYEQYF. The DNA for the CDR3 is TGTGCCAGCTCACCATCATCCTACGAGCAGTACTTC.

J is TRBJ1-5 and V is TRBV6-1; the D gene is possibly TRBD1 (5 bases). The CDR3 is 13 residues long. Trimming cost V 5 bases and J 4 bases, with 9 bases left between them. Germline values: CDR1 MNHNS, CDR2 SASEGT. The CDR3, as DNA: TGTGCCAGCAGTCCTCGGGGGAATCAGCCCCAGCATTTT. This encodes CASSPRGNQPQHF.

The rearrangement joins TRBV6-5 to TRBJ2-5; TRBD1 matches at 9 bases. Germline V gives CDR1 MNHEY, CDR2 SVGAGI. V was clipped by 10 bases and J by 4 bases; unmatched bases: 13. This CDR3 spans 15 amino acids. The CDR3 DNA reads as TGTGCCATCAGCCACCCGGGACAGGGCCGAGAGACCCAGTACTTC. Its protein product is CAISHPGQGRETQYF.

V is TRBV7-2 and J is TRBJ1-3, with D hard to call. The CDR3 loop spans 14 amino acids. CDR1 and CDR2 from the germline V gene are SGHTA and FQGNSA. Between the trimmed V and J ends, which lost 3 bases and 2 bases, there was a span of 8 bases. CDR3 sequence reads: CASSLMETGNTIYF. CDR3 nucleotide sequence: TGTGCCAGCAGCTTGATGGAGACTGGAAACACCATATATTTT.

This clone was counted only a few times. J is TRBJ2-4 and V is TRBV14; D may be TRBD1 (5 bases). CDR1 is SGHDN, CDR2 FVKESK, per germline. V lost 2 bases, J lost 1 base, and 21 bases lay in between. The CDR3 has 19 amino acids. The CDR3 is CASSQRSWRKGPAKNIQYF. CDR3 nucleotides: TGTGCCAGCAGCCAACGATCTTGGAGAAAGGGGCCTGCCAAAAACATTCAGTACTTC.

This clone was picked up a small number of times. The rearrangement joins TRBV11-1 to TRBJ2-1; tentative D call: TRBD1 (5 bases). The germline gives CDR1 SGHAT, CDR2 FQDESV (reference sequence). Trimming removed 5 bases at V and 4 bases at J, with 12 bases between. This CDR3 comprises 14 residues. This CDR3 reads CASSPDMQYNEQFF. For the CDR3, the DNA is TGTGCCAGCAGCCCGGACATGCAATACAATGAGCAGTTCTTC. Full variable domain (remainder filled in from reference TRBV11-1 and TRBJ2-1): EAEVAQSPRYKITEKSQAVAFWCDPISGHATLYWYRQILGQGPELLVQFQDESVVDDSQLPKDRFSAERLKGVDSTLKIQPAELGDSAMYLCASSPDMQYNEQFFGPGTRLTVL.

The rearrangement links TRBV5-1 to TRBJ2-7; TRBD1 might be the D (6 bases). CDR3 length: 15 amino acids. In germline, CDR1 is SGHRS, CDR2 YFSETQ. V lost 4 bases, J lost 3 bases, and 17 bases lay in between. In DNA form, the CDR3 reads TGCGCCAGCAGCCCAAATCCTGGACAGAGCTACGAGCAGTACTTC. Its translation is CASSPNPGQSYEQYF. The whole variable domain, remainder taken from reference TRBV5-1 and TRBJ2-7, is KAGVTQTPRYLIKTRGQQVTLSCSPISGHRSVSWYQQTPGQGLQFLFEYFSETQRNKGNFPGRFSGRQFSNSRSEMNVSTLELGDSALYLCASSPNPGQSYEQYFGPGTRLTVT.

The CDR3 reads CASRLRVGLQNTGELFF. The CDR3 bases are TGCGCCAGCAGACTCCGCGTCGGACTACAGAACACCGGGGAGCTGTTTTTT. The chain employs TRBV4-1 and TRBJ2-2, with D perhaps matching TRBD2 (6 bases). In germline, CDR1 is MGHRA, CDR2 YSYEKL. The CDR3 has 17 amino acids. The ends were cut back, 6 bases at V and 1 base at J, with 18 bases in the middle.